This T cell receptor (beta chain) was captured in a study of cytomegalovirus exposure and HLA in healthy donors. As for the study in general: From some 190 million T cells, an earlier analysis saw roughly 110 million unique TCR beta sequences. Whole-study findings and limits: Per a prior analysis, the majority of TCR beta V segments were productive roughly 87% or roughly 30% of the time.

V was clipped by 2 bases and J by 6 bases, with 13 bases between them. The CDR3 is 15 amino acids. The V gene's germline CDR1 is SEHNR and CDR2 FQNEAQ (reference sequence). Vbeta (60) and Jbeta (13) primers were used in the PCR. Some clones are missing from TCRdb's copy, which holds only in-frame ones; the method was immunoSEQ multiplex PCR. The sample shows around 150,000 clones, about 75% of them seen only once. This clone was counted between two and nine times. Its antigen remains unidentified. The V call is TRBV7-9, the J call TRBJ2-2; D not resolved. The sequencing sample was made of PBMCs. The receptor's source is a middle-aged woman in good health and CMV-seronegative. The CDR3 DNA reads as TGTGCCAGCAGCTTAATTAATTCGGGTTCCGGGGAGCTGTTTTTT. This sequence encodes CASSLINSGSGELFF.